This T cell receptor beta chain is drawn from a study of CD8+ T cells in alopecia areata. This clone came up a few times. RNA was isolated and reverse transcribed to cDNA, the sequencing template. The data were produced by immunoSEQ multiplex PCR, yet TCRdb's version contains in-frame clones alone and is incomplete. The top ten clones hold 20% to 25% of a sample with 90,000 to 130,000 clones, 45% to 60% of them seen once. The ends were cut back, 1 base at V and 6 bases at J, with 12 bases in the middle. From germline, CDR1 is MDHEN and CDR2 SYDVKM. CDR3 length: 14 residues. This chain joins TRBV28 and TRBJ1-1; D not certain. Source material: NKG2D-low CD8+ T cells sorted from blood. This receptor was obtained from a human donor with alopecia areata. The CDR3 is CASSLSPTAAEAFF. The CDR3 coding sequence is TGTGCCAGCAGTTTATCCCCGACGGCGGCTGAAGCTTTCTTT. The whole variable domain, remainder taken from reference TRBV28 and TRBJ1-1, is DVKVTQSSRYLVKRTGEKVFLECVQDMDHENMFWYRQDPGLGLRLIYFSYDVKMKEKGDIPEGYSVSREKKERFSLILESASTNQTSMYLCASSLSPTAAEAFFGQGTRLTVV.